The table lists the clone carrying this T cell receptor (beta chain) with a few counts. The target antigen is unknown. UMIs and sample barcodes were carried by the TCR alpha and TCR beta cDNA libraries that 5'RACE produced using constant-segment primers. TCRdb passed the 5' RACE reads through MiXCR, listing each CDR3 protein once. The sample holds 470,000 or so distinct CDR3 sequences, over 15% seen once. This entry comes from a study of T-cell memory formation after mild COVID-19. Study observations and caveats: The pre-infection memory compartment contained some responding clones, suggesting cross-reactive memory joined. CM and EM subsets held most contracting CD4+ clones; EMRA held CD8+ ones.

The sample consisted of PBMCs or a T cell subset sorted from them (not recorded which). The TCR was taken from an adult woman who had mild COVID-19 (a few samples of this study predate the infection). Cell type and time point are not known.

The CDR3 spells CASSLAGTGGSEQFF. For the CDR3, the DNA is TGTGCCAGCAGCTTAGCCGGGACAGGGGGTTCGGAGCAGTTCTTC. The chain is built from TRBV7-2 and TRBJ2-1; 11 bases line up with TRBD1. Germline assignment: CDR1 SGHTA and CDR2 FQGNSA. V trimming: 0 bases; J trimming: 10 bases; junction bases outside the gene matches: 5. CDR3 size: 15 residues.